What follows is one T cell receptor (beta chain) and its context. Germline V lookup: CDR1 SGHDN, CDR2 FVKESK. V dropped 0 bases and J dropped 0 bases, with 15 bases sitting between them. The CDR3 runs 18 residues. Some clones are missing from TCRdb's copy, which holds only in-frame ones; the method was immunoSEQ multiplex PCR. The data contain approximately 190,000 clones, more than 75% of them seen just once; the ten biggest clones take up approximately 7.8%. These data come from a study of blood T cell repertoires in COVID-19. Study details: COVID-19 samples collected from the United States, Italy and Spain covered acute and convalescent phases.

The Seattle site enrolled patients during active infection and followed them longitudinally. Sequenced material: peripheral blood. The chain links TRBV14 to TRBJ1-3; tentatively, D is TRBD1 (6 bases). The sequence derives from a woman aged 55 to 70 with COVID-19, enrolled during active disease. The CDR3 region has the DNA TGTGCCAGCAGCCAAGATAAAGGGGGTGCAAGCTCTGGAAACACCATATATTTT. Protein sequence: CASSQDKGGASSGNTIYF.